Following are 17 T cell receptor beta chains from one sample sequenced in a study of beta chain features in type 1 diabetes. Findings and limits, study-wide: Moderate yet significant TCRB CDR3 shortening was seen in Type 1 diabetes patients in all four CD4+ subsets.

Their specific antigens are unknown. What was sequenced were expressed TCRB transcripts, since all of the isolated RNA had been reverse transcribed. The repertoire was sequenced with immunoSEQ multiplex PCR; TCRdb's copy has only in-frame clones and lacks some. The sample shows 250,000 to 350,000 clones, over 12% of them seen only once. The sequencing sample was made of naive CD4+ T cells from blood. The receptor source for this set is a young man with type 1 diabetes.

V is TRBV9 and J is TRBJ2-1; 9 nucleotides match TRBD2. This CDR3 has 14 amino acids. V lost 4 bases, J lost 3 bases, and 2 bases stayed unmatched. Germline V gene lookup returns CDR1 SGDLS and CDR2 YYNGEE. CDR3 DNA sequence: TGTGCCAGCAGCAGAGCGGGGGGCTACAATGAGCAGTTCTTC. Translating gives CASSRAGGYNEQFF.

The genes are TRBV10-2 and TRBJ2-5; no definite D call. Trimming shortened V by 8 bases and J by 6 bases, and 10 bases separated the two germline ends. The CDR3 runs to 11 residues. Looked up from germline, CDR1 is WSHSY and CDR2 is SAAADI. Here the CDR3 reads CASVSLKTQYF. The CDR3 DNA is TGCGCCAGCGTCTCTTTAAAGACCCAGTACTTC.

There are a few counts of this clone. This chain links TRBV10-2 with TRBJ2-7; D gene uncertain. This CDR3 region has 14 residues. Trimming took 7 bases from V and 3 from J, leaving 16 bases between them. CDR1 is WSHSY and CDR2 is SAAADI in the germline V gene. The CDR3, as DNA: TGCGCCAGCACCGGTGGGCACATAAGCTACGAGCAGTACTTC. Translation gives CASTGGHISYEQYF.

This clone was seen a few times. CDR3 sequence reads: CASSGDLLAGSYNEQFF. For the CDR3, the DNA is TGTGCCAGCAGCGGAGACCTACTAGCGGGGTCCTACAATGAGCAGTTCTTC. The chain is built from TRBV9 and TRBJ2-1; 10 nucleotides line up with TRBD2. CDR3 length: 17 residues. J lost 1 base, V lost 3 bases, and 7 bases had no gene match. CDR1 and CDR2 from the germline V gene are SGDLS and YYNGEE. Full variable domain (remainder filled in from reference TRBV9 and TRBJ2-1): DSGVTQTPKHLITATGQRVTLRCSPRSGDLSVYWYQQSLDQGLQFLIQYYNGEERAKGNILERFSAQQFPDLHSELNLSSLELGDSALYFCASSGDLLAGSYNEQFFGPGTRLTVL.

This chain links TRBV11-2 with TRBJ1-3; D is uncertain. Germline CDR1 reads SGHAT; CDR2 reads FQNNGV. This CDR3 spans 16 amino acids. The V end lost 4 bases, the J end lost 0 bases, and 13 bases lay between the germline ends. CDR3 amino acids: CASSSRLRNSGNTIYF. CDR3 DNA sequence: TGTGCCAGCAGCTCGCGACTAAGGAACTCTGGAAACACCATATATTTT.

This clone was observed once. This chain uses TRBV7-2 with TRBJ2-2; 10 nucleotides match TRBD2. From germline, CDR1 is SGHTA and CDR2 FQGNSA. Germline trimming cut 3 bases from V and 3 bases from J; bases unmatched to any gene: 7. This CDR3 region has 17 residues. CDR3 residues: CASSLGGLARDTGELFF. CDR3 sequence (DNA): TGTGCCAGCAGCTTGGGGGGACTAGCGAGGGACACCGGGGAGCTGTTTTTT. The whole variable domain, filled in from reference TRBV7-2 and TRBJ2-2, reads GAGVSQSPSNKVTEKGKDVELRCDPISGHTALYWYRQSLGQGLEFLIYFQGNSAPDKSGLPSDRFSAERTGGSVSTLTIQRTQQEDSAVYLCASSLGGLARDTGELFFGEGSRLTVL.

This clone has only a few counts. The CDR3 DNA sequence: TGCGCCAGCAGCCAACCAAGCGGCAATGAGCAGTTCTTC. It yields the protein CASSQPSGNEQFF. The V gene is TRBV4-1, the J gene TRBJ2-1; tentatively, D is TRBD2 (5 bases). Germline values: CDR1 MGHRA, CDR2 YSYEKL. The V end was cut by 2 bases, the J end by 6 bases, with 8 bases between. The CDR3 runs to 13 residues.

The chain couples TRBV15 to TRBJ2-1; 7 positions agree with TRBD2. Germline CDR1 is LNHNV and CDR2 is YYDKDF (reference sequence). The junction had 9 bases not matched to a gene; V was cut back by 0 bases and J by 4 bases. The CDR3 extends over 17 amino acids. In nucleotides, the CDR3 is TGTGCCACCAGCAGAGAGGAAGGCGGGAGTGGATACAATGAGCAGTTCTTC. This codes for CATSREEGGSGYNEQFF. Variable domain in full (rest from reference TRBV15 and TRBJ2-1): DAMVIQNPRYQVTQFGKPVTLSCSQTLNHNVMYWYQQKSSQAPKLLFHYYDKDFNNEADTPDNFQSRRPNTSFCFLDIRSPGLGDTAMYLCATSREEGGSGYNEQFFGPGTRLTVL.

In its sample, this clone was seen a few times. This specimen includes other DNA sequences encoding the same CDR3. V is TRBV28 and J is TRBJ1-1; possibly TRBD1 for D (6 bases). The CDR3 has 12 amino acids. V lost 6 bases to trimming and J lost 3 bases, with 8 bases between them. Per germline, CDR1 MDHEN and CDR2 SYDVKM. The CDR3 loop reads CASSSGDTEAFF. CDR3 DNA sequence: TGTGCCAGCAGCTCAGGGGACACTGAAGCTTTCTTT.

The chain carries TRBV29-1 and TRBJ2-3; 12 nucleotides align to TRBD2. The CDR3 spans 20 residues. The J segment lost 4 bases and the V segment lost 5 bases, leaving 22 bases of the junction unmatched. Per the germline V gene, CDR1 is SQVTM and CDR2 is ANQGSEA. The CDR3 sequence: CSVPGHLLSPSGGVADTQYF. The CDR3 DNA sequence: TGCAGCGTTCCGGGACACCTACTTTCCCCTAGCGGGGGGGTGGCAGATACGCAGTATTTT.

This clone was counted a few times. The rearrangement joins TRBV7-9 to TRBJ2-4; 9 nucleotides align to TRBD1. Germline-derived CDR1 and CDR2 are SEHNR and FQNEAQ (reference sequence). The CDR3 is made up of 17 amino acids. Trimming took 5 bases from V and 13 from J; bases not matched to a gene: 21. CDR3 bases: TGTGCCAGCAGCCTTCGTGGTCACCGGGACAGGGCGGATCGCCAGTACTTC. Translated, it gives CASSLRGHRDRADRQYF.

V is TRBV2 and J is TRBJ2-3, with D unresolved. Trimming pared 5 bases from V and 4 bases from J, leaving 10 bases between. In germline, CDR1 is SNHLY, CDR2 FYNNEI. The CDR3 extends over 13 amino acids. This CDR3 is CASSISPPDTQYF. The CDR3, as DNA: TGTGCCAGCAGTATCTCCCCCCCAGATACGCAGTATTTT.

The rearrangement joins TRBV5-4 to TRBJ1-4, with 9 bases lining up with TRBD1. Germline V CDR1 and CDR2: SGHNT, YYREEE (reference sequence). There are 14 residues in the CDR3. V was pared by 3 bases and J by 7 bases, with 4 bases of the junction left unmatched. CDR3: CASSWGTGLEKLFF. The CDR3 DNA follows: TGTGCCAGCAGCTGGGGGACAGGGCTTGAAAAACTGTTTTTT. The entire variable domain, with the rest obtained from reference TRBV5-4 and TRBJ1-4, is as follows: ETGVTQSPTHLIKTRGQQVTLRCSSQSGHNTVSWYQQALGQGPQFIFQYYREEENGRGNFPPRFSGLQFPNYSSELNVNALELDDSALYLCASSWGTGLEKLFFGSGTQLSVL.

The chain joins TRBV6-5 to TRBJ2-1, with D uncertain. The V end was cut by 5 bases, the J end by 9 bases, with 14 bases between. Germline lookup yields CDR1 MNHEY and CDR2 SVGAGI. The CDR3 contains 13 residues. CDR3 sequence: CASSHPRSPEQFF. Here the CDR3 DNA reads TGTGCCAGCAGTCACCCCAGATCTCCTGAGCAGTTCTTC.

A few counts support this clone. This chain joins TRBV7-9 and TRBJ2-7; 7 nucleotides align to TRBD2. Per the germline V gene, CDR1 is SEHNR and CDR2 is FQNEAQ (reference sequence). V lost 3 bases and J lost 4; bases outside the gene matches: 12. This CDR3 is 16 amino acids long. In DNA form, the CDR3 reads TGTGCCAGCAGCTTGGGGGGGAGACGTGATGGGTACGAGCAGTACTTC. It is translated as CASSLGGRRDGYEQYF.

This clone was found a few times. The rearrangement joins TRBV5-4 to TRBJ2-7, with D uncertain. Germline CDR1 is SGHNT and CDR2 is YYREEE (reference sequence). V was shortened by 1 base and J by 4 bases, with 9 bases between the two germline ends. There are 13 residues in the CDR3. The CDR3 sequence: CASSLSHEYEQYF. CDR3 in DNA: TGTGCCAGCAGCTTGTCCCACGAGTACGAGCAGTACTTC.

CDR3 DNA: TGCAGCGTGGCCTCGGGGGAATACGAGCAGTACTTC. Translating it yields CSVASGEYEQYF. The chain combines TRBV29-1 with TRBJ2-5; possible D gene TRBD2, 6 bases. The DNA matches TRBJ2-7 better at its end, which makes the J call doubtful. The germline V gene has CDR1 SQVTM and CDR2 ANQGSEA. This CDR3 has 12 residues.